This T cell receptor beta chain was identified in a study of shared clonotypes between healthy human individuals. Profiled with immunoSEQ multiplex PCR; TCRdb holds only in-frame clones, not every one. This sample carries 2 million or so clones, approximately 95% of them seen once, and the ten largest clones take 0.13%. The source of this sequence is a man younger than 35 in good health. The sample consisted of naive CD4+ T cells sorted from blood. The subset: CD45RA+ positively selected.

The CDR3 DNA follows: TGTGCCAGCAGCTTGGGGACAGGGGTTCTGAACACCGGGGAGCTGTTTTTT. Protein product: CASSLGTGVLNTGELFF. The chain links TRBV5-6 to TRBJ2-2, with 9 bases aligning to TRBD1. J gave up 1 base and V 0 bases, and 4 bases lay outside the gene matches. The CDR3 sequence is 17 residues long. Germline V gives CDR1 SGHDT, CDR2 YYEEEE.